This record looks at one T cell receptor beta chain sequence and its context. Its antigen is as yet unknown. The CDR3 covers 14 residues. In germline, CDR1 is LNHDA, CDR2 SQIVND (reference sequence). The V end was cut by 2 bases, the J end by 7 bases, with 14 bases between. The sample originates from a study of cytomegalovirus exposure and HLA in healthy donors. Study-level results: Rare TCR sequences predominated, though certain public TCRs were found in many donors.

PCR employed 60 Vbeta and 13 Jbeta primers. Produced via immunoSEQ multiplex PCR; TCRdb's table is partial and in-frame only. The sample has around 99,000 clones, 65% to 85% seen once. Though probably carrying unrecorded immune exposures, donors were nominally healthy at sampling. Source material: PBMCs. V and J are TRBV19 and TRBJ2-5, with D possibly TRBD1 on 6 matching bases. The TCR originated in a man between 18 and 29 years old in good health and CMV-seronegative. The DNA for the CDR3 is TGTGCCAGTAGTATAAACGGCCTCAGGGGGACCCAGTACTTC. Residues: CASSINGLRGTQYF.